This T cell receptor beta chain originates from a study of blood T cell repertoires in COVID-19 (dated by TCRdb to about 2020). Turning to the overall study: Samples covering the acute and convalescent phases of COVID-19 were provided by collaborators in the United States, Italy and Spain. The material from the prospective study consisted of cDNA or gDNA derived from T cells, B-cell-depleted T cells, or PBMCs. Subjects who had been exposed to COVID-19, were actively infected with it, or had recovered from it provided the deeply sampled blood TCRbeta repertoires that made up the dataset. The repertoires were made available in a free public database intended to serve as a resource for research on the immune response to SARS-CoV-2. The samples were drawn from the first 160 participants of the ongoing ImmuneRACE study and from some 1,300 subjects provided by 6 global collaborators. The sample metadata nearly always contained a de-identified subject ID, COVID-19 status, age in years and sex. HLA class I and class II types, where available, came from metadata supplied by the sample provider rather than from assay-based typing.

TCRbeta CDR3 regions were amplified from genomic DNA using the immunoSEQ Assay, a bias-controlled multiplex PCR. The authors' pipeline ran thus. Within the assay, amplification of reference gene primers was used to estimate how many nucleated cells each sample contained. To quantify the absolute abundance of each unique TCRbeta CDR3 rearrangement, sequence reads were collapsed and filtered. For each sample, productive Simpson clonality was calculated as the square root of Simpson's diversity index across productive rearrangements. TCRdb took over this immuneACCESS table, retaining in-frame rearrangements with V and J assigned. Such tables are incomplete; in checked studies, under half of the missing clones stem from an unresolved V gene, and the remainder is unexplained. From that table come the V and J calls and clone size; the DNA was used to work out D and trimming. Present in this sample are about 190,000 clones, about nine tenths of which were seen just once. The ten largest clones take up approximately 6.7% of the sample.

Each collaborating institution followed its own protocols to collect whole blood in K2EDTA tubes. Collaborator samples were shipped for TCRbeta analysis as frozen whole blood, isolated PBMCs, or DNA extracted from either sample type. Points the paper makes about the study in general: The amount of clinical and demographic metadata varied by source and participant and was provided uncurated.

This clone was observed a single time. It has no known antigen specificity. No much larger clonotype is one base removed from it; base qualities were not supplied. The sequence was obtained from a man aged 35 to 55 with acute or convalescent COVID-19. Material for sequencing was peripheral blood.

The CDR3 region has the sequence CASSYGGVNTEAFF. The DNA is as follows: TGTGCCAGCAGTTACGGCGGGGTGAACACTGAAGCTTTCTTT. The chain was built from TRBV6-5 and TRBJ1-1, with no confidently assigned D gene. The junction carries 7 bases between V and J, which are trimmed by 2 bases and 0 bases respectively. The CDR3 covers 14 residues, taking in both the cysteine and the phenylalanine. Only the CDR3 DNA is retained, 42 bases long and in frame from the first base. From the germline V gene, CDR1 is MNHEY and CDR2 is SVGAGI.